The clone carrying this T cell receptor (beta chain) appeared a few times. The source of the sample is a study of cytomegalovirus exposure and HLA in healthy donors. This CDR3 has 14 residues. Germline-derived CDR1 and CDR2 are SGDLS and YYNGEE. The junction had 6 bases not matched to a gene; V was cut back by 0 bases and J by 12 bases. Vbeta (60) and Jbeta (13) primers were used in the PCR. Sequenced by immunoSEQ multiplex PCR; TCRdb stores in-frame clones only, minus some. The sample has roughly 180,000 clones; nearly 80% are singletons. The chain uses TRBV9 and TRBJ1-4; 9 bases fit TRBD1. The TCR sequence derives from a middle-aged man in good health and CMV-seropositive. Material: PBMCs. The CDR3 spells CASSVAGQGSELFF. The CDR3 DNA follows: TGTGCCAGCAGCGTAGCGGGACAGGGTTCCGAACTGTTTTTT.